This T cell receptor (beta chain) was recorded in a study of OX40 agonist ivuxolimab in advanced cancers. Broadly, across the study: Ivuxolimab was a fully human IgG2 agonistic monoclonal antibody targeting the costimulatory receptor OX40 (CD134). Of the 50 to 55 dose-escalation patients, hepatocellular carcinoma was present in 19, melanoma in approximately 15, renal cell carcinoma in 9 and head and neck cancer in 9. The paper reports the monotherapy dose-escalation portion (N = 52 patients) of the phase I ivuxolimab trial. A male proportion of roughly 80% and a mean age of around 60 years, ranging from about 23 to 90, were recorded for the dose-escalation cohort. Peripheral TCRbeta sequencing aimed to test whether ivuxolimab altered TCR sequence diversity and caused clonal T-cell expansion. Partial responses were achieved by three dose-escalation patients, of whom one had hepatocellular carcinoma and two had cutaneous melanoma. Prior anti-PD-1, anti-PD-L1 or anti-CTLA-4 therapy was permitted, and 35% to 40% of dose-escalation patients had received checkpoint inhibitors. Intravenous ivuxolimab was administered to patients every 2 weeks at six dose levels: 0.01, 0.1, 0.3, 1.5, 3 and 10 mg/kg.

Patients with autoimmune disease history or receiving systemic immunosuppression were excluded from the trial. Peripheral blood for TCR sequencing was drawn from every dose cohort at baseline, at cycle 4 day 1 and at cycle 7 day 1. The samples were drawn from a first-in-human, open-label, multicenter phase I dose-escalation trial of ivuxolimab. The trial enrolled adults with locally advanced or metastatic head and neck squamous cell, hepatocellular, melanoma or renal cell carcinoma. Before TCR sequencing, CD4+ and CD8+ T cells were separately sorted from peripheral blood. Trimming costs V 0 bases and J 10 bases, and their ends lie 20 bases apart. The CDR3 goes from the cysteine to the phenylalanine over 17 residues. CDR3 DNA is the only sequence kept; it has 51 bases, read in frame from the first base. CDR1 is given as SGHTS and CDR2 as YDEGEE, both from the germline V gene. Genomic DNA was isolated from the sorted cells so that the TCRbeta CDR3 region could be sequenced. TCRbeta CDR3 regions were sequenced using the immunoSEQ Assay. In its TCRdb copy, this immuneACCESS table keeps in-frame sequences only and misses some clones. Where compared with another copy, unresolved V genes explain less than half of these, and the others have no known cause. The sample records some 57,000 clones, roughly 85% of which are singletons. In total, the top ten clones hold 3% to 4.5% of the sample.

General study outcomes and caveats: At doses of 0.1 to 3.0 mg/kg, clonal expansion of both CD4+ and CD8+ T cells in blood was seen between baseline and week 6. Antigen specificity was not determined for the clonally expanded peripheral T cells. After ivuxolimab, expanded clones were on average more numerous among CD8+ T cells than among CD4+ T cells. In the 0.1-3.0 mg/kg groups, partial responders had among the lowest normalized peripheral clonal expansion, particularly in CD8+ T cells. Low levels of normalized T-cell clonal expansion were also seen in some patients who did not respond.

Points on this clone: Its antigen remains undetermined. No much larger clonotype is one base removed from it; base qualities were not supplied.

This chain is built from TRBV5-8 and TRBJ1-6, and the D gene may be TRBD1, 6 bases matching. This clonotype was sampled from an adult with an advanced solid tumor such as melanoma, head and neck, liver or kidney cancer. Sample: CD4+ or CD8+ T cells sorted from blood, taken in a trial of the OX40 agonist ivuxolimab. CDR3 protein: CASSLEGGEGIGSPLHF. The DNA sequence reads TGTGCCAGCAGCTTGGAGGGGGGCGAAGGCATAGGGTCACCCCTCCACTTT. The full variable domain, with segments outside the CDR3 supplied by the reference TRBV5-8 and TRBJ1-6 proteins, appears as EAGVTQSPTHLIKTRGQQATLRCSPISGHTSVYWYQQALGLGLQFLLWYDEGEERNRGNFPPRFSGRQFPNYSSELNVNALELEDSALYLCASSLEGGEGIGSPLHFGNGTRLTVT.